Each of the 26 T cell receptor beta chains below was sequenced from the same sample in a study of control samples from healthy donors and cancer patients. Sequenced by immunoSEQ multiplex PCR; TCRdb stores in-frame clones only, minus some. The sample carries 180,000 or so clones, roughly 93% recorded once. The sample was blood. The source of these receptors is a woman in her sixties or seventies in good health.

There are a few counts of this clone. The genes are TRBV18 and TRBJ2-7; D is ambiguous. Trimming stripped 2 bases from V and 5 bases from J, with 10 bases between. This CDR3 is built from 13 residues. CDR1 and CDR2 (germline): KGHSH, LQKENI. CDR3 coding DNA: TGTGCCAGCTCACCATGGGTTAGGGACGAGCAGTACTTC. This sequence encodes CASSPWVRDEQYF. The variable domain in full, with the rest retrieved from reference TRBV18 and TRBJ2-7, is NAGVMQNPRHLVRRRGQEARLRCSPMKGHSHVYWYRQLPEEGLKFMVYLQKENIIDESGMPKERFSAEFPKEGPSILRIQQVVRGDSAAYFCASSPWVRDEQYFGPGTRLTVT.

The chain joins TRBV7-3 to TRBJ2-5; D ambiguous. CDR1 SGHTA and CDR2 FQGTGA come from the germline V gene. Trimming stripped 2 bases from V and 1 base from J, with 14 bases between. CDR3 length: 16 residues. The CDR3 region has the DNA TGTGCCAGCAGCTTATTGGGGAACCCCCCCCAAGAGACCCAGTACTTC. Its translation: CASSLLGNPPQETQYF.

V is TRBV18 and J is TRBJ1-1; TRBD1 agrees at 7 bases. The CDR3 loop spans 16 amino acids. Looked up from germline, CDR1 is KGHSH and CDR2 is LQKENI. V was pared by 3 bases and J by 1 base, with 8 bases of the junction left unmatched. Here the CDR3 DNA reads TGTGCCAGCTCACCGCGACAGGGCAACGCGAACACTGAAGCTTTCTTT. Protein: CASSPRQGNANTEAFF. The whole variable domain, filled in from reference TRBV18 and TRBJ1-1, reads NAGVMQNPRHLVRRRGQEARLRCSPMKGHSHVYWYRQLPEEGLKFMVYLQKENIIDESGMPKERFSAEFPKEGPSILRIQQVVRGDSAAYFCASSPRQGNANTEAFFGQGTRLTVV.

The chain links TRBV4-3 to TRBJ2-1; 11 bases align to TRBD2. J was trimmed by 8 bases and V by 5 bases; bases with no gene match: 14. Looked up from germline, CDR1 is LGHNA and CDR2 is YSLEER. The CDR3 loop spans 17 amino acids. CDR3 sequence reads: CASSSRLAGGPADEQFF. The CDR3 bases are TGCGCCAGCAGCTCACGTCTAGCGGGGGGCCCCGCCGATGAGCAGTTCTTC.

The gene calls are TRBV5-1 and TRBJ2-3; the match to TRBD2 covers 7 bases. This CDR3 has 16 residues. J was trimmed by 5 bases and V by 0 bases; bases with no gene match: 9. Germline loops: CDR1 SGHRS, CDR2 YFSETQ. In DNA form, the CDR3 reads TGCGCCAGCAGCTTGGGGCTAGCGGTTGAATTAGATACGCAGTATTTT. Amino acids: CASSLGLAVELDTQYF.

The chain uses TRBV24-1 and TRBJ2-2, with 7 bases fitting TRBD1. Trimming removed 7 bases from V and 2 bases from J; junction bases left unmatched: 12. Germline loops: CDR1 KGHDR, CDR2 SFDVKD. This CDR3 spans 17 amino acids. CDR3: CATRKTGPRLNTGELFF. In nucleotides, the CDR3 is TGTGCCACCAGGAAGACAGGGCCAAGGTTAAACACCGGGGAGCTGTTTTTT.

V usage is TRBV19 and J usage is TRBJ1-2; 10 bases are a match to TRBD1. The ends lost 6 bases at V and 4 bases at J; junction bases unmatched: 11. This CDR3 has 16 residues. Germline lookup yields CDR1 LNHDA and CDR2 SQIVND (reference sequence). The CDR3 DNA is TGTGCCAGTAGAAAAGGACCCGGGACAGGGGTCTATGGCTACACCTTC. Amino acid sequence: CASRKGPGTGVYGYTF.

This clone was seen once. J is TRBJ1-6 and V is TRBV11-3, with 8 bases lining up with TRBD1. This CDR3 contains 14 residues. The germline V gene has CDR1 SGHNT and CDR2 YENEEA. Trimming took 4 bases from V and 6 from J; bases not matched to a gene: 2. CDR3 protein: CASSSQGANSPLHF. DNA for the CDR3: TGTGCCAGCAGCTCCCAGGGGGCTAATTCACCCCTCCACTTT.

This clone was seen only a few times. The chain couples TRBV30 to TRBJ1-5, with a tentative D call TRBD1 (6 bases). The CDR3 is 12 amino acids. Trimming pared 4 bases from V and 5 bases from J, leaving 9 bases between. Germline V gives CDR1 GTSNPN, CDR2 SVGIG (reference sequence). The CDR3: CAWTRGDQPQHF. The DNA of the CDR3 is TGTGCCTGGACCAGGGGTGATCAGCCCCAGCATTTT.

The CDR3 DNA follows: TGTGCCAGCCAAACAGGGACAGGGTCCCCCTACGAGCAGTACTTC. This codes for CASQTGTGSPYEQYF. The rearrangement uses TRBV7-2 and TRBJ2-7; TRBD1 matches at 9 bases. CDR3 size: 15 residues. Per the germline V gene, CDR1 is SGHTA and CDR2 is FQGNSA. V was pared by 8 bases and J by 2 bases, with 10 bases of the junction left unmatched.

This chain connects TRBV27 to TRBJ1-5, with D possibly being TRBD1 (6 bases). The CDR3 consists of 16 residues. V lost 10 bases and J 9 bases, leaving 28 bases between the germline ends. The V gene's germline CDR1 is MNHEY and CDR2 SMNVEV (reference sequence). The CDR3 DNA reads as TGTGCCAACTTTTTCCGGGGGCGTTCTATGGTACGGCCCCAGCATTTT. The encoded protein is CANFFRGRSMVRPQHF.

The chain is built from TRBV3-1 (or the pseudogene TRBV3-2) and TRBJ1-1; no definite D call. The CDR3 sequence is 15 residues long. Per germline, CDR1 LGHDT and CDR2 YNNKEL (reference sequence). Trimming removed 0 bases at V and 3 bases at J, with 11 bases between. The CDR3 spells CASSQDPFFYTEAFF. The CDR3 region has the DNA TGTGCCAGCAGCCAAGACCCCTTTTTTTACACTGAAGCTTTCTTT.

This chain uses TRBV7-2 with TRBJ1-1, with no clear D. V was cut by 1 base and J by 9 bases, with 12 bases left in between. This CDR3 spans 13 amino acids. The germline V gene encodes CDR1 SGHTA and CDR2 FQGNSA. Here the CDR3 reads CASSLGYGRQAFF. Here the CDR3 DNA reads TGTGCCAGCAGCTTAGGTTACGGGCGGCAAGCTTTCTTT.

The chain carries TRBV19 and TRBJ2-5; TRBD1 matches at 12 bases. Per germline, CDR1 LNHDA and CDR2 SQIVND (reference sequence). Germline trimming cut 1 base from V and 5 bases from J; bases unmatched to any gene: 5. The CDR3 loop spans 16 amino acids. DNA of the CDR3: TGTGCCAGTAGTATAGGCGGGACAGGGGGCCGGGAGACCCAGTACTTC. It specifies CASSIGGTGGRETQYF. The full variable domain, completed using reference TRBV19 and TRBJ2-5, is DGGITQSPKYLFRKEGQNVTLSCEQNLNHDAMYWYRQDPGQGLRLIYYSQIVNDFQKGDIAEGYSVSREKKESFPLTVTSAQKNPTAFYLCASSIGGTGGRETQYFGPGTRLLVL.

The rearrangement links TRBV18 to TRBJ1-1; D ambiguous. Germline V gene sequence: CDR1 KGHSH, CDR2 LQKENI. With 0 bases removed from V and 4 bases from J, the gap between germline ends came to 15 bases. This CDR3 region has 16 residues. The CDR3 DNA is TGTGCCAGCTCACCACCCCGAAGGCCAGAGGGCACTGAAGCTTTCTTT. Its translation: CASSPPRRPEGTEAFF.

This clone occurred once. The gene calls are TRBV5-1 and TRBJ2-3, with D unclear. V was trimmed by 4 bases and J by 1 base, leaving 16 bases between them. CDR3 length: 16 amino acids. Germline V gene sequence: CDR1 SGHRS, CDR2 YFSETQ. The CDR3 here is CASSPGPVAGTDTQYF. The CDR3, as DNA: TGCGCCAGCAGCCCCGGACCCGTCGCTGGCACAGATACGCAGTATTTT.

CDR3 DNA sequence: TGTGCCAGCTCACCATTTGACAGGGGGATCGGTTCTAACTATGGCTACACCTTC. Translating gives CASSPFDRGIGSNYGYTF. V is TRBV18 and J is TRBJ1-2, with 9 bases matching TRBD1. The CDR3 loop spans 18 amino acids. Per the germline V gene, CDR1 is KGHSH and CDR2 is LQKENI. Losses at the gene ends were 2 bases for V and 0 bases for J; bases not matched to a gene: 10.

With regard to this clone: The sample carries other DNA sequences with the same CDR3. The V gene is TRBV2, the J gene TRBJ1-5; 7 nucleotides align to TRBD1. V shed 6 bases, J shed 6 bases, and the junction held 5 bases outside the gene matches. The CDR3 is 13 residues long. Germline values: CDR1 SNHLY, CDR2 FYNNEI. CDR3 residues: CASRDRVGQPQHF. Written as DNA, the CDR3 is TGTGCCAGCAGAGACAGGGTCGGTCAGCCCCAGCATTTT.

The rearrangement joins TRBV5-4 to TRBJ1-3, with 8 bases identical to TRBD1. The germline gives CDR1 SGHNT, CDR2 YYREEE (reference sequence). CDR3 length equals 17 residues. Trimming cost V 0 bases and J 0 bases; bases outside gene matches: 5. CDR3 DNA: TGTGCCAGCAGCTTGGGTCTGGGACAGGCCTCTGGAAACACCATATATTTT. Protein sequence: CASSLGLGQASGNTIYF. The complete variable domain, with remaining parts taken from reference TRBV5-4 and TRBJ1-3, reads ETGVTQSPTHLIKTRGQQVTLRCSSQSGHNTVSWYQQALGQGPQFIFQYYREEENGRGNFPPRFSGLQFPNYSSELNVNALELDDSALYLCASSLGLGQASGNTIYFGEGSWLTVV.

This chain links TRBV5-1 with TRBJ2-7; D assignment may be TRBD1 or TRBD2 (6 bases each). The CDR3 is 12 residues long. Germline CDR1 reads SGHRS; CDR2 reads YFSETQ. The V and J ends lost 5 bases and 6 bases respectively, with 12 bases between them. CDR3 amino acids: CASSQEGGEQYF. Here the CDR3 DNA reads TGCGCCAGCAGTCAAGAGGGGGGCGAGCAGTACTTC.

The J gene is TRBJ1-3, the V gene TRBV6-5, with 7 bases that match TRBD1. CDR1 is MNHEY, CDR2 SVGAGI, per germline. Trimming cost V 8 bases and J 2 bases; bases outside gene matches: 9. This CDR3 region has 15 residues. The CDR3 sequence: CASQTLDRAGNTIYF. The CDR3 DNA follows: TGTGCCAGCCAGACCCTCGACAGGGCTGGAAACACCATATATTTT.

This clone was recorded once. This chain connects TRBV6-2 or TRBV6-3 to TRBJ1-1; 7 positions agree with TRBD1. The junction had 7 bases not matched to a gene; V was cut back by 5 bases and J by 4 bases. There are 14 residues in the CDR3. The germline gives CDR1 MNHEY, CDR2 SVGEGT. The CDR3 sequence: CASSLEQGFTEAFF. The CDR3 region has the DNA TGTGCCAGCAGTCTCGAACAGGGGTTCACTGAAGCTTTCTTT.

The genes are TRBV2 and TRBJ1-1; 12 bases line up with TRBD1. The CDR3 is made up of 15 amino acids. Germline V gives CDR1 SNHLY, CDR2 FYNNEI. Trimming took 4 bases from V and 3 from J; bases not matched to a gene: 3. The DNA for the CDR3 is TGTGCCAGCAGTGCCGGGACAGGGGGCTACACTGAAGCTTTCTTT. Encoded protein: CASSAGTGGYTEAFF.

This chain joins TRBV3-1 (or the pseudogene TRBV3-2) and TRBJ2-3, with a possible D match to TRBD2 (5 bases). V was pared by 4 bases and J by 4 bases, with 6 bases between. Germline assignment: CDR1 LGHDT and CDR2 YNNKEL (reference sequence). The CDR3 length is 12 residues. The CDR3 loop is CASSPSPDTQYF. The DNA of the CDR3 is TGTGCCAGCAGCCCTAGCCCAGATACGCAGTATTTT.

The chain joins TRBV6-2 or TRBV6-3 to TRBJ1-1, with D maybe TRBD1 (6 bases). The germline V gene encodes CDR1 MNHEY and CDR2 SVGEGT. Trimming took 5 bases from V and 1 from J, leaving 17 bases between them. This CDR3 contains 16 residues. Here the CDR3 DNA reads TGTGCCAGCAGTCCGGTGCATTTAGGGGGGAACACTGAAGCTTTCTTT. Its translation: CASSPVHLGGNTEAFF.

The CDR3 here is CASSYSVQRGETQYF. In DNA form, the CDR3 reads TGTGCCAGCAGTTACTCGGTCCAGCGGGGGGAGACCCAGTACTTC. The chain is built from TRBV6-2 or TRBV6-3 and TRBJ2-5; 8 nucleotides agree with TRBD2. Germline V CDR1 and CDR2: MNHEY, SVGEGT. The junction had 5 bases not matched to a gene; V was cut back by 0 bases and J by 5 bases. There are 15 residues in the CDR3.